This passage covers 13 T cell receptor beta chains from one sample sequenced in a study of blood T cell repertoires in COVID-19. Sequenced by immunoSEQ multiplex PCR; TCRdb stores in-frame clones only, minus some. The data hold roughly 200,000 clones, with 70% to 90% observed a single time. Sequencing input: peripheral blood. Receptors were obtained from a woman older than 75 with acute or convalescent COVID-19.

The J gene is TRBJ1-1, the V gene TRBV19; the D gene is possibly TRBD1 (6 bases). CDR1 LNHDA and CDR2 SQIVND come from the germline V gene (reference sequence). Trimming removed 8 bases at V and 5 bases at J, with 12 bases between. The length of the CDR3 is 12 residues. The chain's CDR3 is CASRGAGTEAFF. The CDR3 DNA sequence: TGTGCCAGTCGGGGGGCTGGGACTGAAGCTTTCTTT.

This clone was picked up a small number of times. J is TRBJ2-3 and V is TRBV2; D perhaps matches TRBD2 (6 bases). This CDR3 is 13 amino acids long. Deletions cut 6 bases from V and 5 bases from J, with 12 bases between. The germline gives CDR1 SNHLY, CDR2 FYNNEI. This CDR3 reads CASRVGGIDTQYF. The CDR3 region has the DNA TGTGCCAGCAGGGTCGGGGGTATAGATACGCAGTATTTT.

This clone came up once. This rearrangement joins TRBV5-6 to TRBJ1-6, with TRBD1 as a possible D gene (5 bases). Trimming removed 0 bases at V and 9 bases at J, with 7 bases between. CDR3 length: 13 amino acids. In germline, CDR1 is SGHDT, CDR2 YYEEEE. The CDR3 DNA sequence: TGTGCCAGCAGCTTGGGCGGGGCTTCACCCCTCCACTTT. Translating gives CASSLGGASPLHF.

This clone was found once. The chain joins TRBV5-1 to TRBJ2-1; 9 bases are shared with TRBD1. The CDR3 is 16 residues long. CDR1 and CDR2 (germline): SGHRS, YFSETQ. Trimming at V came to 0 bases and at J to 8 bases, leaving 9 bases not matched to a gene. The chain's CDR3 is CASSLGGTGNVDEQFF. CDR3 coding DNA: TGCGCCAGCAGCTTGGGGGGGACAGGGAATGTGGATGAGCAGTTCTTC.

The chain carries TRBV5-4 and TRBJ2-3; 8 nucleotides line up with TRBD1. The V and J ends lost 0 bases and 4 bases, in that order; junction bases with no gene match: 10. The germline gives CDR1 SGHNT, CDR2 YYREEE (reference sequence). The CDR3 length is 17 residues. The DNA for the CDR3 is TGTGCCAGCAGCTTGGCGGGTGGTCAGGGGGCGGCAGATACGCAGTATTTT. This sequence encodes CASSLAGGQGAADTQYF.

This clone was counted once. The chain employs TRBV18 and TRBJ2-7; tentative D call: TRBD2 (5 bases). This CDR3 has 15 amino acids. Trimming took 3 bases from V and 3 from J, leaving 15 bases between them. Germline values: CDR1 KGHSH, CDR2 LQKENI. CDR3 sequence (DNA): TGTGCCAGCTCACCCGAACTAGGATTACGCTACGAGCAGTACTTC. Its translation is CASSPELGLRYEQYF.

The chain recombines TRBV24-1 with TRBJ2-5, with D tentatively TRBD2 (5 bases). Trimming cost V 7 bases and J 7 bases, with 12 bases left between them. The germline CDR1 and CDR2 sequences are KGHDR and SFDVKD. This CDR3 has 12 residues. The CDR3 nucleotides are TGTGCCACCAGGGACTCACTGGGGACCCAGTACTTC. It codes for CATRDSLGTQYF.

The rearrangement links TRBV14 to TRBJ1-2; unclear D gene. In germline, CDR1 is SGHDN, CDR2 FVKESK. Deletions cut 4 bases from V and 4 bases from J, with 10 bases between. This CDR3 has 13 residues. For the CDR3, the DNA is TGTGCCAGCAGCCTCTATGAATTCTATGGCTACACCTTC. Translating gives CASSLYEFYGYTF.

V and J are TRBV5-1 and TRBJ2-1; TRBD2 agrees at 11 bases. This CDR3 has 17 residues. The junction had 5 bases not matched to a gene; V was cut back by 0 bases and J by 3 bases. Germline CDR1 and CDR2: SGHRS and YFSETQ. The DNA of the CDR3 is TGCGCCAGCAGCTTGGGACTAGCGGGATCACTCTACAATGAGCAGTTCTTC. Translated: CASSLGLAGSLYNEQFF. The variable domain in full, with the rest retrieved from reference TRBV5-1 and TRBJ2-1, is KAGVTQTPRYLIKTRGQQVTLSCSPISGHRSVSWYQQTPGQGLQFLFEYFSETQRNKGNFPGRFSGRQFSNSRSEMNVSTLELGDSALYLCASSLGLAGSLYNEQFFGPGTRLTVL.

This clone was seen more than once but under ten times. The chain employs TRBV5-6 and TRBJ1-2; no firm D call. The CDR3 has 12 amino acids. With 1 base removed from V and 7 bases from J, the gap between germline ends came to 8 bases. The germline V gene has CDR1 SGHDT and CDR2 YYEEEE. CDR3 sequence: CASSLNRGGYTF. The CDR3 coding sequence is TGTGCCAGCAGCTTGAATCGGGGTGGCTACACCTTC. Full variable domain (outside the CDR3, taken from reference TRBV5-6 and TRBJ1-2): DAGVTQSPTHLIKTRGQQVTLRCSPKSGHDTVSWYQQALGQGPQFIFQYYEEEERQRGNFPDRFSGHQFPNYSSELNVNALLLGDSALYLCASSLNRGGYTFGSGTRLTVV.

CDR3: CASSIQLLSTGTGSTEAFF. CDR3 nucleotides: TGTGCCAGTAGTATTCAACTGCTATCGACCGGGACAGGGAGCACTGAAGCTTTCTTT. The rearrangement joins TRBV19 to TRBJ1-1; TRBD1 matches 9 bases. The CDR3 spans 19 residues. Germline lookup yields CDR1 LNHDA and CDR2 SQIVND (reference sequence). The junction had 18 bases not matched to a gene; V was cut back by 3 bases and J by 4 bases.

This clone was seen more than once but under ten times. The chain combines TRBV19 with TRBJ2-3; 8 bases align to TRBD2. CDR1 and CDR2 from the germline V gene are LNHDA and SQIVND (reference sequence). V shed 5 bases and J 1 base; nucleotides not matched to a gene: 8. The CDR3 contains 16 residues. The CDR3 here is CASSPRPGLGTDTQYF. DNA for the CDR3: TGTGCCAGTAGTCCTCGTCCGGGACTAGGCACAGATACGCAGTATTTT.

The CDR3 DNA reads as TGTGCCAGCTCACCAAAGGCGGGACCCAATCAGCCCCAGCATTTT. The encoded protein is CASSPKAGPNQPQHF. The V gene is TRBV18, the J gene TRBJ1-5; possibly TRBD1 for D (5 bases). Trimming took off 2 bases at V and 3 bases at J, with 11 bases between the two ends. This CDR3 contains 15 residues. Germline values: CDR1 KGHSH, CDR2 LQKENI.